Detailed here is one T cell receptor beta chain. The sample holds one count of this clonotype. Its antigen remains unidentified. No per-base quality is available; no much larger clone lies one base away. The receptor library was made with 5' RACE. Sequencing relied on an Illumina HiSeq 2500. A second PCR of about 6 to 11 cycles was performed with a sample-barcoded 5' primer and a J-beta primer mix. Each TCR beta cDNA molecule received a unique molecular identifier from a template-switch 5' adaptor carrying 12 random nucleotides. At least 2.5 million CDR3-containing paired-end reads were obtained from each sample. First-strand cDNA synthesis was performed from all RNA using the Mint cDNA synthesis kit, with priming by a TRBC-specific oligonucleotide. Following uracil-DNA glycosylase treatment, a first 18-cycle PCR with universal primers M1SS and BC2_uni_R was performed on all cDNA. From the authors' description of their analysis: For normalization, 1 million high-quality reads, each with a distinct molecular identifier, were randomly selected from each sample. Instead of being binned into consensus sequences, reads that shared molecular identifiers were thrown out. MiTCR, run with a Q25 quality threshold and the strictest error-elimination algorithm, handled CDR3 identification, clonotype clustering and error correction. A nonparametric unseen species model using Euler transformation provided a lower-bound estimate of total TCR beta diversity. Using fastp at Q25 and MiXCR, TCRdb reprocessed the public reads and kept productive beta chains. Entries are consolidated by CDR3 protein sequence, retaining the most common genes and DNA. The V and J calls shown here were made by TCRdb, not taken from the authors' results. Present in this sample are more than 1.4 million distinct CDR3 sequences, approximately 42% of which were seen just once. The top ten hold approximately 7.9% of the sample.

The cysteine opens and the phenylalanine closes a CDR3 of 13 amino acids. This entry keeps only the CDR3 DNA: 39 bases, framed from base 1. For this chain, trimming is 3 bases at the V end and 2 bases at the J end, and the number of junction bases without a gene match is 1. The germline V gene (reference sequence) supplies CDR1 DFQATT and CDR2 SNEGSKA. Systemically healthy Caucasian individuals from Russia, roughly 40 in total and aged roughly 6 to 100 years, were included as donors. Each donor gave about 9.7 milliliters of peripheral blood, drawn into EDTA-treated Vacutainer tubes. PBMCs were isolated by Ficoll-Paque density-gradient centrifugation, with at least 7 million obtained per sample. Total RNA, at least 6 micrograms per sample, was extracted from PBMCs with Trizol reagent. Naive CD45RAhigh/CD27high T cell percentages were measured by flow cytometry on a PBMC aliquot from every donor. This entry belongs to a study of blood T cells in healthy people across ages (dated by TCRdb to between 2015 and 2016). Some background on the complete study: In model experiments, roughly one uniquely barcoded TCR beta cDNA molecule per two T cells was captured by template switching. The study measured age-related changes in TCR beta repertoire diversity using deep sequencing normalized with unique cDNA molecular identifiers. Donors were grouped into four age groups: young (average about 15 years), middle-aged (39), aged (about 59) and long-lived (just over 80). To avoid experimental bias, donors of different ages were spread randomly across the sequencing lanes. For two donors (one aged 18 to 29 and one aged 80 or older), the study analyzed two additional independent replicas of 1 million unique cDNA reads from the same blood draw.

Overall study outcomes, separate from this receptor: Estimates of total diversity based on one million sequenced T cells were regarded as lower bounds and as underestimates. Because donor CMV infection status was unknown, age-related changes in expanded clonotypes were potentially confounded. The percentage of naive T cells measured by flow cytometry correlated strongly with observed TCR beta diversity. Compared with the aged group, the long-lived group had more naive CD4+ T cells, fewer expanded clones and increased TCR diversity, suggesting age selection. Because profiling used bulk unsorted PBMCs, naive and antigen-experienced compartments could not be compared conclusively. Observed TCR beta diversity per million T cells fell roughly linearly with age, and a significant reduction was already apparent by age about 43.

The V and J segments used are TRBV20-1 and TRBJ1-5, and 7 junction bases match TRBD1. This TCR was recovered from a woman younger than 30 in good health. The specimen sequenced was blood. The sequenced DNA: TGCAGTGCTAGTGGGACAGGCAATCAGCCCCAGCATTTT. Translation gives CSASGTGNQPQHF.